This T cell receptor beta chain comes out of a study of regulatory T cells in long-lasting Graves disease. Time point described: newly diagnosed GD, antithyroid drugs for less than 3 months. Making the TCR library involved RNA that had been extracted from PBMCs. CDR3-region Arm-PCR and iRepertoire HTBI primers produced the TCR beta libraries. TCRdb re-derived calls from the multiplex PCR reads in MiXCR, one entry per CDR3 protein. The sample yields about 530,000 distinct CDR3 sequences, about 16% seen once. V was clipped by 7 bases and J by 1 base, with 16 bases between them. Germline-derived CDR1 and CDR2 are SNHLY and FYNNEI. This CDR3 region has 15 residues. This same sample was also part of a study on T cells in Graves' hyperthyroidism and ophthalmopathy.

The clonotype comes from a woman aged 40 to 65 with Graves disease. The starting material was peripheral blood mononuclear cells (PBMCs), obtained at new diagnosis, from a patient treated with antithyroid drugs. V usage is TRBV2 and J usage is TRBJ1-1, with D unclear. CDR3 protein: CASTKGKTENTEAFF. In DNA form, the CDR3 reads TGTGCCAGCACAAAGGGTAAAACAGAGAACACTGAAGCTTTCTTT.